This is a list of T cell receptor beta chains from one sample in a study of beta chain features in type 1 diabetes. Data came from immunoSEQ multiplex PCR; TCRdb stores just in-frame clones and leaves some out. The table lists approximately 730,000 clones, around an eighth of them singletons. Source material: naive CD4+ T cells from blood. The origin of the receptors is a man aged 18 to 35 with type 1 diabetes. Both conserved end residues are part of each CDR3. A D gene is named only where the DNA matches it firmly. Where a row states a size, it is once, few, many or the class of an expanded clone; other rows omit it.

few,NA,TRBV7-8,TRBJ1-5,TGTGCCAGCAGCTTAGAAGCGGGAACTAGCAATCAGCCCCAGCATTTT,CASSLEAGTSNQPQHF
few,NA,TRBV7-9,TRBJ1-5,TGTGCCAGCAGTACACGCCTTAGCAATCAGCCCCAGCATTTT,CASSTRLSNQPQHF
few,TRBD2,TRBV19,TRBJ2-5,TGTGCCAGTAGTGTGACTAGCGCGACCGAAGAGACCCAGTACTTC,CASSVTSATEETQYF
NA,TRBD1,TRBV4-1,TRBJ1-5,TGCGCCAGCAGCCAAGACGAGGGACAGGGGTGGCAGCCCCAGCATTTT,CASSQDEGQGWQPQHF
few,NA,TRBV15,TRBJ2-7,TGTGCCACCAGCAGAGAGGCAGGGGGGTACGAGCAGTACTTC,CATSREAGGYEQYF
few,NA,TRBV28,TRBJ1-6,TGTGCCAGCAGTTCTCCGGGCTCCTATAATTCACCCCTCCACTTT,CASSSPGSYNSPLHF
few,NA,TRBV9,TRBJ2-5,TGTGCCAGCAGCGAGAGGAGCCCCGAAGAGACCCAGTACTTC,CASSERSPEETQYF
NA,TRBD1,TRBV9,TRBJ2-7,TGTGCCAGCAGCGGACGACAGGGATACGAGCAGTACTTC,CASSGRQGYEQYF
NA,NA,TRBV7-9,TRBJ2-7,TGTGCCAGCAGTTATTCATCCGGTCGCGAGCAGTACTTC,CASSYSSGREQYF
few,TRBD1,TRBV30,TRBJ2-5,TGTGCCGGGGGACAGGGGGGAGAGACCCAGTACTTC,CAGGQGGETQYF
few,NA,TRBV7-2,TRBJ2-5,TGTGCCAGCAGCTTAAACGGGGGCGACGAGACCCAGTACTTC,CASSLNGGDETQYF
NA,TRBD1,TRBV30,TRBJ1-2,TGTGCCTGGAGTGGGACAGGGGGCGCGGGTGGCTACACCTTC,CAWSGTGGAGGYTF
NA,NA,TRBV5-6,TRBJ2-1,TGTGCCAGCGGCGGGGTGAGCTCCTACAATGAGCAGTTCTTC,CASGGVSSYNEQFF
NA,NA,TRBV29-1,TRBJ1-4,TGCAGCGTTGAAGATAGGCAGGTCCCCAATCCCCTGTTTTTT,CSVEDRQVPNPLFF
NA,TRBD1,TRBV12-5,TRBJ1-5,TGTGCTAGTGGTTCCGAGACAGGGGGAGAGGGAAGCAATCAGCCCCAGCATTTT,CASGSETGGEGSNQPQHF
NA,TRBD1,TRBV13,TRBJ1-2,TGTGCCAGCAGCCCTACCCCAGACAGGGTGAGCGGAGGCTACACCTTC,CASSPTPDRVSGGYTF
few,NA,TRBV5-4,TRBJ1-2,TGTGCCAGCGGAACCGGGGTAGACTATGGCTACACCTTC,CASGTGVDYGYTF
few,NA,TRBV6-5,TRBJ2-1,TGTGCCAGCAGTACACTGGGCAATGAGCAGTTCTTC,CASSTLGNEQFF
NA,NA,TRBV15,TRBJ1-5,TGTGCCACCAGCAGAGATTATTTGGGATCCGATCAGCCCCAGCATTTT,CATSRDYLGSDQPQHF
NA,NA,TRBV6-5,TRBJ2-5,TGTGCCAGCAGTTACATTACCGGGTACCAAGAGACCCAGTACTTC,CASSYITGYQETQYF
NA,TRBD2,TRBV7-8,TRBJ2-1,TGTGCCAGCAGCTTACCGGGGGGTGGTGAGCAGTTCTTC,CASSLPGGGEQFF
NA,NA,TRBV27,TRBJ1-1,TGTGCCAGCAAGCTCGACACTGAAGCTTTCTTT,CASKLDTEAFF
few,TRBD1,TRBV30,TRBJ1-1,TGTGCCTGGAGTGAGACAGGGGAAGGTGAAGCTTTCTTT,CAWSETGEGEAFF
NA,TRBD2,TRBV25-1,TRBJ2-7,TGTGCCAGCAGTCGCCCGGGGGGTTACTCCTACGAGCAGTACTTC,CASSRPGGYSYEQYF
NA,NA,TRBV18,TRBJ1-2,TGTGCCAGCTCACCATCGGAATGGCACTTAGGTCATGGCTACACCTTC,CASSPSEWHLGHGYTF
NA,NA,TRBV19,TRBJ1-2,TGTGCCAGTATCAACCTACAAGGTCGCTATGGCTACACCTTC,CASINLQGRYGYTF
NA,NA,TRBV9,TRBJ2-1,TGTGCCAGCAGCGTAGGCTCGACGTCCTACAATGAGCAGTTCTTC,CASSVGSTSYNEQFF
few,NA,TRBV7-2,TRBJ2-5,TGTGCCAGCAGCTTATCAGGCAACCAAGAGACCCAGTACTTC,CASSLSGNQETQYF
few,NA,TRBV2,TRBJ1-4,TGTGCCAGCAGTGAAGTGAGGGCCCGGATGGGACTGTTTTTT,CASSEVRARMGLFF
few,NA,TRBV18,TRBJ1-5,TGTGCCAGCTCACCAGCAAGGGTTAATAGCAATCAGCCCCAGCATTTT,CASSPARVNSNQPQHF
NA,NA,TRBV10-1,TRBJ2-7,TGCGCCAGCAGTGAGTCGGGGCAGGGGCGGCGCGAGCAGTACTTC,CASSESGQGRREQYF
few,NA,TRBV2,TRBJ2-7,TGTGCCAGCAGTGCTGATGCCTACGAGCAGTACTTC,CASSADAYEQYF
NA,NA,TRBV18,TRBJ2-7,TGTGCCAGCTCACCCCAGGATTCCTACGAGCAGTACTTC,CASSPQDSYEQYF
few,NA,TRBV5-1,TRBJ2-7,TGCGCCAGCAGTCCCACAGGGACCAGCTACGAGCAGTACTTC,CASSPTGTSYEQYF
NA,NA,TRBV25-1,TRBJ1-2,TGTGCCAGCAGTGATCCAGAGAACTATGGCTACACCTTC,CASSDPENYGYTF
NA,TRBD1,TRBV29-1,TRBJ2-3,TGCAGCGCCCACAGGGGGTCAGATACGCAGTATTTT,CSAHRGSDTQYF
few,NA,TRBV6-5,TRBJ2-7,TGTGCCAGCAGTTCCCAAGGAGGCCTCGAGCAGTACTTC,CASSSQGGLEQYF
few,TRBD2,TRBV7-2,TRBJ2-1,TGTGCCAGCAAGCGGGGGAACTACAATGAGCAGTTCTTC,CASKRGNYNEQFF
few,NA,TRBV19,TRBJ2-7,TGTGCCAGTAGTACCGCGACAGGGACTTTCTACGAGCAGTACTTC,CASSTATGTFYEQYF
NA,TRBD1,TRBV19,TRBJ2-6,TGTGCCAGTAGTTCCCTCGGACAGGGATTCTCTGGGGCCAACGTCCTGACTTTC,CASSSLGQGFSGANVLTF
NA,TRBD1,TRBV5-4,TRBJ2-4,TGTGCCAGCAGCTCTGGACAGGGCGGCGACATTCAGTACTTC,CASSSGQGGDIQYF
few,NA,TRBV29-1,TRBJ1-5,TGCAGCGTTGAAGGGGGTGGAGGTCAGCCCCAGCATTTT,CSVEGGGGQPQHF
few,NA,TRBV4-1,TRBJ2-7,TGCGCCAGCAGCCAAGATCTAAGGGGCTTGGGGAGAGACGAGCAGTACTTC,CASSQDLRGLGRDEQYF
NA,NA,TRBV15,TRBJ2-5,TGTGCCACCAGCAGAGATATGCAGGAGGGGACCCAGTACTTC,CATSRDMQEGTQYF
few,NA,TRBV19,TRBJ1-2,TGTGCCAGTAGTACGGGAGGGACGCGAGTCTATGGCTACACCTTC,CASSTGGTRVYGYTF
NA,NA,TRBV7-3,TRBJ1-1,TGTGCCAGCAGCCCCGGGACGCCGAACACTGAAGCTTTCTTT,CASSPGTPNTEAFF
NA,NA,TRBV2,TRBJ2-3,TGTGCCAGCAGTGCCGTGGGGGGGCACGGAGATACGCAGTATTTT,CASSAVGGHGDTQYF
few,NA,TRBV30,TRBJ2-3,TGTGCCTGGAGCCAGGGCCCAGATACGCAGTATTTT,CAWSQGPDTQYF
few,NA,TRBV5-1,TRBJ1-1,TGCGCCAGCAGTCAGGGGCAGAACACTGAAGCTTTCTTT,CASSQGQNTEAFF
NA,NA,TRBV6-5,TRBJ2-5,TGTGCCAGCAGTTACGGGGCGACCCAAGAGACCCAGTACTTC,CASSYGATQETQYF
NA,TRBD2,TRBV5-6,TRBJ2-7,TGTGCCAGCAGCCCTAAAGCGGGGAATGAGCAGTACTTC,CASSPKAGNEQYF
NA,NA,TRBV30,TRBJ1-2,TGTGCCTGGAGTTATGTAGATAGGGGCGCGGGTGGCTACACCTTC,CAWSYVDRGAGGYTF
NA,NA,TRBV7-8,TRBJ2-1,TGTGCCAGCAGCTCCGGGGGGCTCGGGAATGAGCAGTTCTTC,CASSSGGLGNEQFF
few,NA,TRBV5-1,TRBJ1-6,TGCGCCAGCAGCTTGGATAGGGAAGCGGCACCCCTCCACTTT,CASSLDREAAPLHF
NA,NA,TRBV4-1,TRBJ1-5,TGCGCCAGCAGCCAAGTGGGGACCAACCAGCCCCAGCATTTT,CASSQVGTNQPQHF
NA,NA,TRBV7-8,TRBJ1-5,TGTGCCAGCAGCTTAGGTGTATGGGTTGGTAATAGCAATCAGCCCCAGCATTTT,CASSLGVWVGNSNQPQHF
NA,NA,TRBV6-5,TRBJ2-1,TGTGCCAGCTCGACGTTTTTAGGAGAGGATGAGCAGTTCTTC,CASSTFLGEDEQFF
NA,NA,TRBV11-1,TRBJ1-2,TGTGCCAGCAGCTTAGAGTACTCTTCTAACTATGGCTACACCTTC,CASSLEYSSNYGYTF
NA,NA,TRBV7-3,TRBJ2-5,TGTGCCAGCAGCTCAAGGACAGCAGAGACCCAGTACTTC,CASSSRTAETQYF